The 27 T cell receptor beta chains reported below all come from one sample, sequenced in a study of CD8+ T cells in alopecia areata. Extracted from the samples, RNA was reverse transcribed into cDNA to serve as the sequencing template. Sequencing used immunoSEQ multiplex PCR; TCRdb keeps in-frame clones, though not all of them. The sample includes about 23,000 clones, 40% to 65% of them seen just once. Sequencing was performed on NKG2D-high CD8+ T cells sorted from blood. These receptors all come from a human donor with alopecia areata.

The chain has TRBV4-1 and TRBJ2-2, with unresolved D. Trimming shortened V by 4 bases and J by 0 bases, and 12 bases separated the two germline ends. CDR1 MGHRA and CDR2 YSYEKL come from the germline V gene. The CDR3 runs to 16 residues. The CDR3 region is CASSPLFVTNTGELFF. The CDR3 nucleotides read TGCGCCAGCAGCCCCCTGTTCGTCACGAACACCGGGGAGCTGTTTTTT.

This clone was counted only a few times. The CDR3 nucleotides are TGTGCCAGCAGCTTACGGGGGGAGGGCACTGAAGCTTTCTTT. This translates into CASSLRGEGTEAFF. The chain links TRBV7-9 to TRBJ1-1; possible D gene TRBD1, 5 bases. V lost 2 bases, J lost 4 bases, and 11 bases lay in between. Germline V gene data show CDR1 as SEHNR and CDR2 as FQNEAQ (reference sequence). The CDR3 extends over 14 amino acids.

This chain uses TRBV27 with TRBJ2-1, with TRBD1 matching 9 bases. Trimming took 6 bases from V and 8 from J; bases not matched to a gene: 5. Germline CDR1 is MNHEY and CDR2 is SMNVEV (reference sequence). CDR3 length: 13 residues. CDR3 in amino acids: CASRQGAMDEQFF. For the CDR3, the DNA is TGTGCCAGCAGACAGGGGGCTATGGATGAGCAGTTCTTC.

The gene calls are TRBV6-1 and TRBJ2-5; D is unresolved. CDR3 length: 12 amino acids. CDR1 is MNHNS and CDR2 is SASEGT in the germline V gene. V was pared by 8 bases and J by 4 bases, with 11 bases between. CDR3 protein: CASFDARETQYF. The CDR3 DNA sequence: TGTGCCAGCTTTGACGCGAGAGAGACCCAGTACTTC.

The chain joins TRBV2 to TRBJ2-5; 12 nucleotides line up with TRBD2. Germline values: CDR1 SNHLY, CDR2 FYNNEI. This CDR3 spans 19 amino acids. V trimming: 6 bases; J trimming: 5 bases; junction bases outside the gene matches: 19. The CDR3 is CASRGTSGRWSPGVETQYF. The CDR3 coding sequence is TGTGCCAGCAGAGGAACTAGCGGGAGGTGGAGTCCGGGTGTTGAGACCCAGTACTTC.

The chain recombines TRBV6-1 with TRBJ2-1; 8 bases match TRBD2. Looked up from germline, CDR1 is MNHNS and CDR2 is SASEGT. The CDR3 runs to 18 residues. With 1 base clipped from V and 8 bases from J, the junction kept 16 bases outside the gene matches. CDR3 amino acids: CASSEVWRSRAGGDEQFF. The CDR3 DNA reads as TGTGCCAGCAGTGAAGTTTGGCGGTCAAGGGCGGGAGGCGATGAGCAGTTCTTC.

CDR3 nucleotide sequence: TGTGCCAGCAGCTTCATACAGTACCTTTACTCTGGAAACACCATATATTTT. This translates into CASSFIQYLYSGNTIYF. The V call is TRBV7-8, the J call TRBJ1-3, with D hard to call. In germline, CDR1 is SGHVS, CDR2 FQNEAQ. CDR3 length: 17 amino acids. V lost 3 bases, J lost 0 bases, and 15 bases lay in between.

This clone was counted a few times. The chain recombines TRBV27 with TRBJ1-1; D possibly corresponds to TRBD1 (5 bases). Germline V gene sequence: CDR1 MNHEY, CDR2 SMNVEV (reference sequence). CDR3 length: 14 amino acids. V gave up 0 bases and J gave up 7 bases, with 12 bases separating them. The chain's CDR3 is CASSLSSYRIEAFF. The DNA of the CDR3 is TGTGCCAGCAGTTTATCATCCTACAGGATTGAAGCTTTCTTT.

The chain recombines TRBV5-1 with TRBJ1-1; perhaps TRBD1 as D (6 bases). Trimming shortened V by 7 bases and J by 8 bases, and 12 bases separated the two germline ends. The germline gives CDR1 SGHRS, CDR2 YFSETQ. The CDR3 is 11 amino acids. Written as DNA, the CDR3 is TGCGCCAGCGGTCATGGGACAGAAGCTTTCTTT. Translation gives CASGHGTEAFF.

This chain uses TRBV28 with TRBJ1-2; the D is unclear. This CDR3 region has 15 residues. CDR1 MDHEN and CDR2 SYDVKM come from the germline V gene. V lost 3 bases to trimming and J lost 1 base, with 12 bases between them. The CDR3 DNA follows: TGTGCCAGCAGTTTTGGTGGACTCCTTAACTATGGCTACACCTTC. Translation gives CASSFGGLLNYGYTF.

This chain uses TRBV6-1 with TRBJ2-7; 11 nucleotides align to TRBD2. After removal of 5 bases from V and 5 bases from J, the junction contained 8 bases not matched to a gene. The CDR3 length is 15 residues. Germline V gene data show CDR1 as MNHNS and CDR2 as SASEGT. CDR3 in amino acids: CASSLLAGDSHEQYF. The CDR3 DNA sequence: TGTGCCAGCAGTTTACTAGCGGGAGATTCCCACGAGCAGTACTTC.

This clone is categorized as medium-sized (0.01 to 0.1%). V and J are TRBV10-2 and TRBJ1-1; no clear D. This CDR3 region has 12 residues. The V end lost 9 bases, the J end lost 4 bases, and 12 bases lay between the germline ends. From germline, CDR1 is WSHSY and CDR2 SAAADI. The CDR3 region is CASTAGTTEAFF. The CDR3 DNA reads TGCGCCAGTACCGCGGGAACCACTGAAGCTTTCTTT.

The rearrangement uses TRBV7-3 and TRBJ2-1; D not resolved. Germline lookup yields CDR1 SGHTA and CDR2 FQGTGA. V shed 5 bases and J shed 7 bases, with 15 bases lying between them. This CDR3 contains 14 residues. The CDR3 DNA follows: TGTGCCAGCAGCCCACTTACTGCGAGGAATGAGCAGTTCTTC. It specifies CASSPLTARNEQFF.

The CDR3: CASSPEDTGELFF. The CDR3 nucleotides are TGTGCCAGCAGCCCCGAGGACACCGGGGAGCTGTTTTTT. This chain uses TRBV5-4 with TRBJ2-2; no clear D. CDR3 length: 13 amino acids. V was clipped by 4 bases and J by 3 bases, with 7 bases between them. Germline V gene lookup returns CDR1 SGHNT and CDR2 YYREEE (reference sequence). The variable domain in full, with the rest retrieved from reference TRBV5-4 and TRBJ2-2, is ETGVTQSPTHLIKTRGQQVTLRCSSQSGHNTVSWYQQALGQGPQFIFQYYREEENGRGNFPPRFSGLQFPNYSSELNVNALELDDSALYLCASSPEDTGELFFGEGSRLTVL.

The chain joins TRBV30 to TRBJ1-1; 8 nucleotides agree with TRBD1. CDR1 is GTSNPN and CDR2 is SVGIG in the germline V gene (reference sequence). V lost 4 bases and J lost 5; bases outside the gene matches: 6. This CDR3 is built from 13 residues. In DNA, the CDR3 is TGTGCCTGGAACCAGGGGGCTGGGACTGAAGCTTTCTTT. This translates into CAWNQGAGTEAFF.

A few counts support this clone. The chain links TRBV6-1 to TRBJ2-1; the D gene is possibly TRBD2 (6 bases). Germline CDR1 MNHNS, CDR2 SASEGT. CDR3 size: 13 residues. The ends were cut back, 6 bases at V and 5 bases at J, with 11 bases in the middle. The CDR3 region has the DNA TGTGCCAGCAGGGGACTGCCGAACAATGAGCAGTTCTTC. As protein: CASRGLPNNEQFF.

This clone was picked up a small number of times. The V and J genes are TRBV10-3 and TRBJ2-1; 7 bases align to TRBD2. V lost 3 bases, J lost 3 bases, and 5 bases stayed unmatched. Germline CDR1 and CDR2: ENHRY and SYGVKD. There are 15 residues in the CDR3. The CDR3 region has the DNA TGTGCCATCAGTGACGGGTCTAGCGGCTACAATGAGCAGTTCTTC. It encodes CAISDGSSGYNEQFF.

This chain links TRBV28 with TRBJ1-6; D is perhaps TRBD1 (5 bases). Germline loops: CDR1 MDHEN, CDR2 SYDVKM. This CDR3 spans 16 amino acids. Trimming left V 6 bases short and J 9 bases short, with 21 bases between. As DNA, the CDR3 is TGTGCCAGCAGCCATTACCCCCGCGGGACCGCTTCACCCCTCCACTTT. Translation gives CASSHYPRGTASPLHF.

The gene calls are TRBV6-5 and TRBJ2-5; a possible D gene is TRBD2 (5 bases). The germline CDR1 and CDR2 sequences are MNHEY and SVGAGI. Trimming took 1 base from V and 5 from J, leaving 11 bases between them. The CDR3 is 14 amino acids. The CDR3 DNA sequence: TGTGCCAGCAGTTACTGGCGGGCATGGGAGACCCAGTACTTC. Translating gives CASSYWRAWETQYF.

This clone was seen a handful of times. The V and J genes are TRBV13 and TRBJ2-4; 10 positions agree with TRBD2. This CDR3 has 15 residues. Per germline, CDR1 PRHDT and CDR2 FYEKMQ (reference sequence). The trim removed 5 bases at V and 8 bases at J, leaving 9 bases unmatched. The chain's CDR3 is CASSPSGLAGDIQYF. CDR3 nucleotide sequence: TGTGCCAGCAGCCCCTCGGGGCTAGCGGGAGACATTCAGTACTTC.

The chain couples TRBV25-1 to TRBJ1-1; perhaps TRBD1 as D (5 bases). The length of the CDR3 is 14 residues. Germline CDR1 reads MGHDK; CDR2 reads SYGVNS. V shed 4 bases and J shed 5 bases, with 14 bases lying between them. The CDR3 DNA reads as TGTGCCAGCAGTGTTGGCGGGGGGGATACTGAAGCTTTCTTT. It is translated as CASSVGGGDTEAFF.

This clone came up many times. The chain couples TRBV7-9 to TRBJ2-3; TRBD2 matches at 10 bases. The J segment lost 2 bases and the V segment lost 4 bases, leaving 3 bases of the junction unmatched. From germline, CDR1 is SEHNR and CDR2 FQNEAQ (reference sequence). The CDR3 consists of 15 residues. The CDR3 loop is CASSYGLAVTDTQYF. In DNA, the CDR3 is TGTGCCAGCAGCTATGGACTAGCGGTCACAGATACGCAGTATTTT.

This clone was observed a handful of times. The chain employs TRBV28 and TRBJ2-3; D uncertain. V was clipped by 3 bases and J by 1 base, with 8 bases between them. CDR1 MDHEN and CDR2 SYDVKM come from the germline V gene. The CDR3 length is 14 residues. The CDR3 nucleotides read TGTGCCAGCAGTTTCACCGCCCGCACAGATACGCAGTATTTT. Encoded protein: CASSFTARTDTQYF.

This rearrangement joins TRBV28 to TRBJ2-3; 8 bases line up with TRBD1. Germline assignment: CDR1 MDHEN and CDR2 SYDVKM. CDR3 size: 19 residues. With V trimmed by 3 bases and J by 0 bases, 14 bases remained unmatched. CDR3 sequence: CASSFWIRGQETSTDTQYF. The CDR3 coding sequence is TGTGCCAGCAGTTTTTGGATTAGGGGACAGGAGACTAGCACAGATACGCAGTATTTT.

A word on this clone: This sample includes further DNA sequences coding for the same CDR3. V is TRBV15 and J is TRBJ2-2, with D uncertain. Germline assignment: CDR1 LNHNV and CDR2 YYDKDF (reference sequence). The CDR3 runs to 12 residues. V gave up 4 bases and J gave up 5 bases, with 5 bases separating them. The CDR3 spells CATSTRTGELFF. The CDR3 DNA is TGTGCCACCAGCACAAGGACCGGGGAGCTGTTTTTT.

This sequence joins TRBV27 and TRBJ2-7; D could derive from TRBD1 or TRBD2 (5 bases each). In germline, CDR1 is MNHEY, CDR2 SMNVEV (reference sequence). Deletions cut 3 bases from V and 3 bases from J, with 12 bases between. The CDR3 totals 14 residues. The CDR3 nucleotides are TGTGCCAGCAGTTTGTCCGGGGCCTACTACGAGCAGTACTTC. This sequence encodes CASSLSGAYYEQYF.

The CDR3 sequence: CASSPDSSYEQYF. Written as DNA, the CDR3 is TGCGCCAGCAGCCCGGACAGCTCCTACGAGCAGTACTTC. V gene TRBV5-1 combines with J gene TRBJ2-7, with D possibly TRBD1 on 6 matching bases. This CDR3 spans 13 amino acids. Deletions cut 4 bases from V and 0 bases from J, with 8 bases between. Germline CDR1 reads SGHRS; CDR2 reads YFSETQ.